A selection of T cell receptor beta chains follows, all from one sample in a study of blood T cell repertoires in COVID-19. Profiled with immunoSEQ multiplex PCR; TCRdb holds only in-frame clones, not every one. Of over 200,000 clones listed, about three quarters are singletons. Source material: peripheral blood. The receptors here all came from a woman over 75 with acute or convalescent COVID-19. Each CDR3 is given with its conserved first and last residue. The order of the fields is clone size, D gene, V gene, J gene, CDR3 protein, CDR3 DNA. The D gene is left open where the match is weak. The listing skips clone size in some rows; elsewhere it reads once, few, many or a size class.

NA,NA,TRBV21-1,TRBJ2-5,CASPEGGETQYF,TGTGCCAGTCCAGAAGGAGGAGAGACCCAGTACTTC
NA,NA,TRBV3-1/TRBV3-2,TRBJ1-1,CASSPRVGNTEAFF,TGTGCCAGCAGCCCCCGGGTAGGGAACACTGAAGCTTTCTTT
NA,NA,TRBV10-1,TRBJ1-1,CASSDPQNTEAFF,TGCGCCAGCAGTGACCCCCAGAACACTGAAGCTTTCTTT
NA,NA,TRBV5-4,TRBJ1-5,CASSLDRAPNQPQHF,TGTGCCAGCAGCTTGGACAGGGCCCCCAATCAGCCCCAGCATTTT
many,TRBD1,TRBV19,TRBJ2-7,CASSRTGTGGYEQYF,TGTGCCAGTAGTCGTACCGGGACAGGGGGCTACGAGCAGTACTTC
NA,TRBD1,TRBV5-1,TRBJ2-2,CASSLYRGSGSGELFF,TGCGCCAGCAGCTTATACAGGGGGTCTGGGTCCGGGGAGCTGTTTTTT
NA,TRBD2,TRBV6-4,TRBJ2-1,CASANLASGLREQFF,TGTGCCAGCGCTAATTTAGCTAGCGGGCTGAGGGAGCAGTTCTTC
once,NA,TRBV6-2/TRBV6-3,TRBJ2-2,CASSTHRVRGTGELFF,TGTGCCAGCAGTACCCACAGGGTCCGAGGCACCGGGGAGCTGTTTTTT
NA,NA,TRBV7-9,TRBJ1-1,CASSTVGGTEAFF,TGTGCCAGCAGCACAGTGGGGGGTACTGAAGCTTTCTTT
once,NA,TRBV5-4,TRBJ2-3,CASSLGQTRTDTQYF,TGTGCCAGCAGCTTGGGACAGACCCGCACAGATACGCAGTATTTT
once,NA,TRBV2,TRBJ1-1,CASSEPQGGTEAFF,TGTGCCAGCAGTGAACCCCAGGGAGGCACTGAAGCTTTCTTT
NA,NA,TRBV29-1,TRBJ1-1,CSVEGGAVGVSVAFF,TGCAGCGTTGAAGGAGGAGCTGTCGGGGTTTCCGTAGCTTTCTTT
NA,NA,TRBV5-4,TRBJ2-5,CASSWEDGQETQYF,TGTGCCAGCAGCTGGGAGGACGGCCAAGAGACCCAGTACTTC
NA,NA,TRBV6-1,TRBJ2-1,CASSESSNEQFF,TGTGCCAGCAGTGAGAGTAGCAATGAGCAGTTCTTC
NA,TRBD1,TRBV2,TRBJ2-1,CASSVSGQGYNEQFF,TGTGCCAGCAGTGTGTCGGGACAGGGGTACAATGAGCAGTTCTTC
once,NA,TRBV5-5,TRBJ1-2,CASSLTVLDGYGYTF,TGTGCCAGCAGCTTGACTGTCCTCGACGGGTATGGCTACACCTTC
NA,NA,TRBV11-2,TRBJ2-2,CASRQTGTPNTGELFF,TGTGCCAGCAGACAGACCGGGACACCTAACACCGGGGAGCTGTTTTTT
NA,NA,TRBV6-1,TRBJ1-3,CASSEAGARNTIYF,TGTGCCAGCAGTGAAGCAGGGGCCAGAAACACCATATATTTT
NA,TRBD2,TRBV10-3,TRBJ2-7,CAIRKTSGGSILPYEQYF,TGTGCCATCCGGAAGACTAGCGGGGGGTCTATACTACCCTACGAGCAGTACTTC
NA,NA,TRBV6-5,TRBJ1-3,CASSYSGRDAGNTIYF,TGTGCCAGCAGTTACTCGGGCAGGGATGCTGGAAACACCATATATTTT
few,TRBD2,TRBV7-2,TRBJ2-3,CASSRGAVLDTQYF,TGTGCCAGCTCGCGGGGGGCCGTATTAGATACGCAGTATTTT
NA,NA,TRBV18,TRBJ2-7,CASSPPTGQGSYEQYF,TGTGCCAGCTCACCACCTACCGGGCAGGGCTCCTACGAGCAGTACTTC
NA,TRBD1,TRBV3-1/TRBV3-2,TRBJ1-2,CASSQGGQGAYGYTF,TGTGCCAGCAGCCAAGGAGGACAGGGGGCGTATGGCTACACCTTC
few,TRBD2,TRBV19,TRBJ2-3,CASSPSGRSGGLSTDTQYF,TGTGCCAGTAGTCCTTCTGGGCGGAGCGGGGGCCTTTCCACAGATACGCAGTATTTT
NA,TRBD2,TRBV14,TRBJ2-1,CASSQLLASLSYNEQFF,TGTGCCAGCAGCCAGTTACTAGCGTCACTATCCTACAATGAGCAGTTCTTC
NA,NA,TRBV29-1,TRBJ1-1,CSVGMTASVGVFF,TGCAGCGTTGGGATGACAGCGTCAGTCGGTGTTTTCTTT
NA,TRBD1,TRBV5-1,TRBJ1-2,CASSPDRDGYTF,TGCGCCAGCAGCCCTGACAGGGATGGCTACACCTTC
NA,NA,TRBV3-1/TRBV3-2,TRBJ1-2,CASAGNYGYTF,TGTGCCAGCGCAGGGAACTATGGCTACACCTTC
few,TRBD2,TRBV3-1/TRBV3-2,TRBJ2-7,CASSPSSGKQYF,TGTGCCAGCAGCCCCTCTAGCGGGAAGCAGTACTTC
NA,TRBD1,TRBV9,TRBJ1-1,CASSGQGDMNTEAFF,TGTGCCAGCAGCGGGCAGGGGGATATGAACACTGAAGCTTTCTTT
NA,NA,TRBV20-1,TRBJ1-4,CSASIQGLGGKLFF,TGCAGTGCTAGTATTCAGGGCTTAGGAGGGAAACTGTTTTTT
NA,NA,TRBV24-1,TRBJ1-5,CATSVFREANQPQHF,TGTGCCACCAGTGTCTTCCGGGAGGCCAATCAGCCCCAGCATTTT
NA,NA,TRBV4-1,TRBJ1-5,CASSQGAGANSNQPQHF,TGCGCCAGCAGCCAAGGGGCGGGGGCGAATAGCAATCAGCCCCAGCATTTT
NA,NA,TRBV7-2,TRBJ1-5,CASSLRTVDQPQHF,TGTGCCAGCAGCTTACGGACAGTAGATCAGCCCCAGCATTTT
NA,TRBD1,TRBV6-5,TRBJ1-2,CASSYTGGRGYTF,TGTGCCAGCAGTTACACAGGGGGCAGGGGCTACACCTTC
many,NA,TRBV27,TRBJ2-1,CASTPLGLRSYNEQFF,TGTGCCAGCACCCCCCTTGGGCTACGCTCCTACAATGAGCAGTTCTTC
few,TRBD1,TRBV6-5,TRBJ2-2,CASRGDRDKTGELFF,TGTGCCAGCAGGGGGGACAGGGATAAGACCGGGGAGCTGTTTTTT
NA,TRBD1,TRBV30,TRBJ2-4,CACSGGLAKNIQYF,TGTGCCTGCTCAGGGGGTTTAGCCAAAAACATTCAGTACTTC
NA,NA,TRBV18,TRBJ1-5,CASSPARQGNQPQHF,TGTGCCAGCTCACCTGCGCGGCAGGGTAATCAGCCCCAGCATTTT
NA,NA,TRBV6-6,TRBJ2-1,CASRPGTGGYNEQFF,TGTGCCAGCAGGCCCGGGACCGGGGGATACAATGAGCAGTTCTTC
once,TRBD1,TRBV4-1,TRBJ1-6,CASSQEFGTGFFSPLHF,TGCGCCAGCAGCCAAGAATTTGGGACAGGGTTTTTTTCACCCCTCCACTTT
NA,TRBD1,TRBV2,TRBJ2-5,CASKATGVGQETQYF,TGTGCCAGCAAAGCAACAGGGGTAGGCCAAGAGACCCAGTACTTC
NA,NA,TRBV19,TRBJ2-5,CASSWNGQNQETQYF,TGTGCCAGTAGTTGGAACGGACAGAACCAAGAGACCCAGTACTTC
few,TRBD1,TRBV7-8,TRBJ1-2,CASSRDSFYGYTF,TGTGCCAGCAGCCGGGACAGCTTCTATGGCTACACCTTC
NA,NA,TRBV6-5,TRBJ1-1,CASNRDTNTEAFF,TGTGCCAGCAACCGGGACACCAACACTGAAGCTTTCTTT
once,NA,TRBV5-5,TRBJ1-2,CASSWWGPPIQNYGYTF,TGTGCCAGCAGCTGGTGGGGGCCGCCGATCCAAAACTATGGCTACACCTTC
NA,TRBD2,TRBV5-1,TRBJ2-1,CASSLSPTVAGYNEQFF,TGCGCCAGCAGCTTGAGCCCCACAGTAGCGGGTTACAATGAGCAGTTCTTC
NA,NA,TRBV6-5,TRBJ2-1,CASSSETSKQFF,TGTGCCAGCAGTTCAGAGACTTCTAAGCAGTTCTTC
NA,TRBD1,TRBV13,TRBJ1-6,CASSKISDSLTGRNSPLHF,TGTGCCAGCAGCAAAATCTCCGACTCCTTGACAGGGCGGAATTCACCCCTCCACTTT
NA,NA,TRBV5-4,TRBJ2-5,CASSSPQTGNQETQYF,TGTGCCAGCAGCTCCCCGCAGACAGGCAATCAAGAGACCCAGTACTTC
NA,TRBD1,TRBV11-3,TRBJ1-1,CASSLEGTDQAFF,TGTGCCAGCAGCTTAGAAGGGACAGACCAAGCTTTCTTT
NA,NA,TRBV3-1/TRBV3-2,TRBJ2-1,CASTNGGEQFF,TGTGCCAGCACCAACGGGGGTGAGCAGTTCTTC
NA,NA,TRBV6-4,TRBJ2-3,CASSDRRGADTQYF,TGTGCCAGCAGTGACCGAAGGGGTGCAGATACGCAGTATTTT
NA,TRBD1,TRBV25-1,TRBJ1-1,CASRGTEMNTEAFF,TGTGCCAGCAGAGGGACAGAGATGAACACTGAAGCTTTCTTT
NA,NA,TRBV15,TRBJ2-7,CATSRDKGYEQYF,TGTGCCACCAGCAGAGATAAGGGGTACGAGCAGTACTTC